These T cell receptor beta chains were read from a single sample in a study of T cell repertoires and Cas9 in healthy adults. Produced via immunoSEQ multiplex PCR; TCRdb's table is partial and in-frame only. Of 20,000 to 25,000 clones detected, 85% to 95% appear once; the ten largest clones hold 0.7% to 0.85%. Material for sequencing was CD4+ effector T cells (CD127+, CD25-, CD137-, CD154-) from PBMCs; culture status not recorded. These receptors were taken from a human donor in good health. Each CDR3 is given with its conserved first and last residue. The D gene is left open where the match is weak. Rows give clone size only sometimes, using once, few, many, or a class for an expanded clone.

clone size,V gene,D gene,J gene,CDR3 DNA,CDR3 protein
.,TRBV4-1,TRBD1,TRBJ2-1,TGCGCCAGCAGCGTACCGGGACAGGGGAATGAGCAGTTCTTC,CASSVPGQGNEQFF
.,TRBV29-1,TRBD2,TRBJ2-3,TGCAGCGTTGAAGATCGGGCCTCGACTAGCGGGAGGGATGCAGATACGCAGTATTTT,CSVEDRASTSGRDADTQYF
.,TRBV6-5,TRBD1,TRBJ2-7,TGTGCCAGCAGTAAACCTGCAGGGGGCGAATACTTC,CASSKPAGGEYF
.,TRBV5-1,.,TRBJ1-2,TGCGCCAGCAGTCCAGGGTCAGATGGCTACACCTTC,CASSPGSDGYTF
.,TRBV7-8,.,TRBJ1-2,TGTGCCAGCAGCTTAGCGCCCGGACAGAACTATGGCTACACCTTC,CASSLAPGQNYGYTF
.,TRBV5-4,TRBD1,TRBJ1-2,TGTGCCAGCAGCCTGCGACAGGGTCATGGCTACACCTTC,CASSLRQGHGYTF
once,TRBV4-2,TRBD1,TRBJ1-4,TGTGCCAGCAGCCAAGGGGGACAGGGTGGGGAAAAACTGTTTTTT,CASSQGGQGGEKLFF
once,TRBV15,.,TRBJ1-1,TGTGCCACCAGCTCAGTCGTGTCTGAAGCTTTCTTT,CATSSVVSEAFF
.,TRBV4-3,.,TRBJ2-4,TGCGCCAGCAGTGGGGGGATAGCCAAAAACATTCAGTACTTC,CASSGGIAKNIQYF
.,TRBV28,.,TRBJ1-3,TGTGCCAGCAGTGGTGGCAGGGGAATGTGGGACATATATTTT,CASSGGRGMWDIYF
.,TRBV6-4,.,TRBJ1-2,TGTGCCAGCAGTGACTCTGGGCAGGAAGGTGGCTACACCTTC,CASSDSGQEGGYTF
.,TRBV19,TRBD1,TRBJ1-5,TGTGCCAGTAGTATCCGACAGGGGATGGAGCCCCAGCATTTT,CASSIRQGMEPQHF
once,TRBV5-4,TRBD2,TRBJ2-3,TGTGCCAGCAGCGTGCCGGGACTAGCGGGAGATACGCAGTATTTT,CASSVPGLAGDTQYF
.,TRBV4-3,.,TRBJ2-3,TGCGCCAGCAGCCAAGATAACCGACTTCCCAGGGAGAGAGATACGCAGTATTTT,CASSQDNRLPRERDTQYF
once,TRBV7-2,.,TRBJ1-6,TGTGCCAGCAACTCCCACGCCCAAGCGGGGGCAAATTCACCCCTCCACTTT,CASNSHAQAGANSPLHF
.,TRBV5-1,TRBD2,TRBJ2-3,TGCGCCAGCAGTCCTTTTTTTAGCGGGGGCACAGATACGCAGTATTTT,CASSPFFSGGTDTQYF
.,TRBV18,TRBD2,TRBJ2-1,TGTGCCAGCTCAAGCGGGGGCAATGAGCAGTTCTTC,CASSSGGNEQFF
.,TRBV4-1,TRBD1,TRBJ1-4,TGCGCCAGCAGCAAACCCCCGGGACAGGGGGCGAGTAATGAAAAACTGTTTTTT,CASSKPPGQGASNEKLFF
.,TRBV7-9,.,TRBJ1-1,TGTGCCAGCATCCCTGCTTCTCACCTGAACACTGAAGCTTTCTTT,CASIPASHLNTEAFF
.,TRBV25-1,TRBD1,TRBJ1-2,TGTGCCAGCAGTCCACCTACAGGGGGGTTCTATGGCTACACCTTC,CASSPPTGGFYGYTF
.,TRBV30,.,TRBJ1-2,TGTGCCTGGAGTATGCAGCCCTATGGCTACACCTTC,CAWSMQPYGYTF
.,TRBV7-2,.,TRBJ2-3,TGTGCCAGCAGCTTACGGCAGGGCTCTAGCACAGATACGCAGTATTTT,CASSLRQGSSTDTQYF
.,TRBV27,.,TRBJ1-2,TGTGCCAGCAGTCCCTGGGGACACAACTATGGCTACACCTTC,CASSPWGHNYGYTF
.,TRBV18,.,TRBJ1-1,TGTGCCAGCTCAGACGCAAGGAACACTGAAGCTTTCTTT,CASSDARNTEAFF
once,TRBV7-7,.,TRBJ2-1,TGTGCCAGCAGCTTAGACCCGGGGGCTAGGATAACTGAGCAGTTCTTC,CASSLDPGARITEQFF
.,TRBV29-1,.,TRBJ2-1,TGCAGCGTTGAAGATCCCGGGGCGAATGAGCAGTTCTTC,CSVEDPGANEQFF
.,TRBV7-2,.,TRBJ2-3,TGTGCCAGCAGGATCTACTCAGATACGCAGTATTTT,CASRIYSDTQYF
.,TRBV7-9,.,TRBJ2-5,TGTGCCAGCAGCCCGAACACCGCCCAAGAGACCCAGTACTTC,CASSPNTAQETQYF
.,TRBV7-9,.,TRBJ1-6,TGTGCCAGCAGGCGGGACCTCCGGGCCTCACCCCTCCACTTT,CASRRDLRASPLHF
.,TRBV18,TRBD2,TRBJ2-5,TGTGCCAGCTCACCACCTTCCCGGACTAGCGAGACCCAGTACTTC,CASSPPSRTSETQYF
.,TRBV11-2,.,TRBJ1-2,TGTGCCAGCAGCTTAGGGCAGGGGAGCTATGGCTACACCTTC,CASSLGQGSYGYTF
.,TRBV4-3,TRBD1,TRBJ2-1,TGCGCCAGCAGCCGAGTACAGGGGAATGAGCAGTTCTTC,CASSRVQGNEQFF
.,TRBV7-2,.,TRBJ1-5,TGTGCCAGCAGCCCAGGGACCCGGGGGAGCAATCAGCCCCAGCATTTT,CASSPGTRGSNQPQHF
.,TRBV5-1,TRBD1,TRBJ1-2,TGCGCCAGCAGCCCGGGACAGGGGACCGCTTATGGCTACACCTTC,CASSPGQGTAYGYTF
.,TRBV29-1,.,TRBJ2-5,TGCAGCGCCCGTGGTAGGTTTGGTAAAGAGACCCAGTACTTC,CSARGRFGKETQYF
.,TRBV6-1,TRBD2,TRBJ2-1,TGTGCCAGCAGTACTAGCGGGAGGGTTGGTGAGCAGTTCTTC,CASSTSGRVGEQFF
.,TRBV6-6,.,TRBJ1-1,TGTGCCAGCAGTTCGACCGGGACCGCGAACACTGAAGCTTTCTTT,CASSSTGTANTEAFF
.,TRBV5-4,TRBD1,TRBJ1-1,TGTGCCAGCAGATTGGCAGGGGGAGGCACTGAAGCTTTCTTT,CASRLAGGGTEAFF
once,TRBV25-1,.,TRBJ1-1,TGTGCCAGCAGTGCGGCTGCCACTGAAGCTTTCTTT,CASSAAATEAFF
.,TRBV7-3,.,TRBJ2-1,TGTGCCAGCAGCTTAACGAGCTCCTACAATGAGCAGTTCTTC,CASSLTSSYNEQFF
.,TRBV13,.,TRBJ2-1,TGTGCCAGCAGCCCCAGGGACACCTCCTACAATGAGCAGTTCTTC,CASSPRDTSYNEQFF
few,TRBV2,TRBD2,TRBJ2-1,TGTGCCAGCAGTGACAGTGCTAGCGGGGTGAGGAATGAGCAGTTCTTC,CASSDSASGVRNEQFF
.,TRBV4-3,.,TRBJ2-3,TGCGCCAGCAGCCAAGCACATGCTTCTAGCACAGATACGCAGTATTTT,CASSQAHASSTDTQYF
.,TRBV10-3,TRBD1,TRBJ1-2,TGTGCCATCAGTGAGTCCCAATTTCCGGATCGACAGGGGAGGGATGGCTACACCTTC,CAISESQFPDRQGRDGYTF
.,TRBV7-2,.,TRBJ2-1,TGTGCCAGCAGCCGGACCGGGCAAAGGGGTACTGAGCAGTTCTTC,CASSRTGQRGTEQFF
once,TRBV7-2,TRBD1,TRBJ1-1,TGTGCCAGCAGCTTAGGGACAGGAACGGGCACTGAAGCTTTCTTT,CASSLGTGTGTEAFF